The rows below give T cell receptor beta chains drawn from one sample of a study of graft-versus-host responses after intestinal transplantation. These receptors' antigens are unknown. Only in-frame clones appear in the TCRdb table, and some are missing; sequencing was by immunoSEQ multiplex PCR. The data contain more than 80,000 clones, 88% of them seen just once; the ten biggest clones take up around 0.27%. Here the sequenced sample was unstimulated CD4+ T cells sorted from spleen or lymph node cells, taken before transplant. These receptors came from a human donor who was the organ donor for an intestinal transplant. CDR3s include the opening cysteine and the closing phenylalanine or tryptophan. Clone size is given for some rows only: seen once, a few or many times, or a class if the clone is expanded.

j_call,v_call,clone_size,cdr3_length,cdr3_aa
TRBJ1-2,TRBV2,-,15,CASTIGGQGNYGYTF
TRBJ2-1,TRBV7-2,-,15,CASSAGTSADNEQFF
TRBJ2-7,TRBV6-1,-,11,CASGAWDEQYF
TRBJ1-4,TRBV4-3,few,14,CASSQDPGGEKLFF
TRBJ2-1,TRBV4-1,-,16,CASSQVMVARRDEQFF
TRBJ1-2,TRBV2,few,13,CASDPYRGEGYTF
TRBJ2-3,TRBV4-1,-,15,CASSQTGTGTDTQYF
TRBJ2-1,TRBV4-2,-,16,CASSQGRGRVYNEQFF
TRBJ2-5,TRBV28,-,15,CASSLLGGTLETQYF
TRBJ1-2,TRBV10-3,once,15,CAISDTGTGGTPYTF
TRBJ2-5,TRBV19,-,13,CASSRQGSGTQYF
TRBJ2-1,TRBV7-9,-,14,CASSRGPTSNEQFF
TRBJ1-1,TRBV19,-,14,CASSIPQGGTEAFF
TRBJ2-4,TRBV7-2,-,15,CASSPRVGVVNIQYF
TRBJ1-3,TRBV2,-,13,CASRGPAGNTIYF
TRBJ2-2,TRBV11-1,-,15,CASNPGGTNTGELFF
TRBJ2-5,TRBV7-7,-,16,CASSLVASGGTETQYF
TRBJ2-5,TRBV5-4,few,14,CASSAGAKLETQYF
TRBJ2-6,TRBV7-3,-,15,CASSSSLTGANVLTF
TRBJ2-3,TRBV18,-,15,CASSPPSGGTDTQYF
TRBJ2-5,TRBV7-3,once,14,CASGSRGREETQYF
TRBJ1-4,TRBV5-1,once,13,CASSLGGDEKLFF
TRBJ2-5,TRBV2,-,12,CAGGLSQETQYF
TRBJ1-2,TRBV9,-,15,CASSPEGGGNYGYTF
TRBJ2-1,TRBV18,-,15,CASSPDRGSGGAWFF
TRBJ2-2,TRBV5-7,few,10,CAGPHRGAVF
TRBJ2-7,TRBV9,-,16,CASSVGPGELGYEQYF
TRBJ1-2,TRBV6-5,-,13,CATFLRGDYGYTF
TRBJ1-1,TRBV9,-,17,CASSAGQGWNMNTEAFF
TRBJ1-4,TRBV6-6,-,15,CASSTLLRGVEKLFF
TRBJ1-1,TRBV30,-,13,CAWSWLGGTEAFF
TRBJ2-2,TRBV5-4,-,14,CASSSRQTTGELFF